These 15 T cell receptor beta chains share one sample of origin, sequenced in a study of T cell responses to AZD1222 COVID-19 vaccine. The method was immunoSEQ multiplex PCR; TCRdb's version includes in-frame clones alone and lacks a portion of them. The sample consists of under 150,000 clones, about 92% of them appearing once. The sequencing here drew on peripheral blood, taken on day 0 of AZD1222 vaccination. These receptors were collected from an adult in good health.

CDR3 DNA: TGTGCCAGCAGTCGTACAGGGCTTGGCTACACCTTC. Translating it yields CASSRTGLGYTF. The rearrangement links TRBV12-3 or TRBV12-4 to TRBJ1-2; weak D call: TRBD1 (6 bases). V gave up 5 bases and J gave up 7 bases, with 11 bases separating them. The length of the CDR3 is 12 residues.

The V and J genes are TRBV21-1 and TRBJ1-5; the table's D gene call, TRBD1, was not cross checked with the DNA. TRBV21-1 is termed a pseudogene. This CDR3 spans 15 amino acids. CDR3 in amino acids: CASSKEGTPSQPQHF. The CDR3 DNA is TGTGCCAGCAGCAAAGAAGGGACACCTTCGCAGCCCCAGCATTTT.

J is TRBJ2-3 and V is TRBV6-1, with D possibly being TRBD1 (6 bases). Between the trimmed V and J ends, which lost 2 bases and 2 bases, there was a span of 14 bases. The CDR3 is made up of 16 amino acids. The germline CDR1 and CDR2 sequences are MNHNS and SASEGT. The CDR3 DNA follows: TGTGCCAGCAGTGAAATCAGGGGAGCCTTCACAGATACGCAGTATTTT. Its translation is CASSEIRGAFTDTQYF.

CDR3 in amino acids: CASSPSGRAGDTQYF. CDR3 nucleotides: TGTGCCAGCTCCCCCAGCGGGAGGGCCGGCGATACGCAGTATTTT. This chain connects TRBV9 to TRBJ2-3, with 10 bases fitting TRBD2. Germline-derived CDR1 and CDR2 are SGDLS and YYNGEE. The CDR3 length is 15 residues. The junction had 11 bases not matched to a gene; V was cut back by 7 bases and J by 6 bases.

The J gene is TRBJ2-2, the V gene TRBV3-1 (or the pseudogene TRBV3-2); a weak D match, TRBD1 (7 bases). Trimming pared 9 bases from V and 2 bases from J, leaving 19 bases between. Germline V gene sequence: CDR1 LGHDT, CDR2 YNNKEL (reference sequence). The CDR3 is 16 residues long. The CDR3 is CARAGPRGCNTGELFF. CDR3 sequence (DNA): TGTGCCAGGGCGGGGCCCAGGGGGTGTAACACCGGGGAGCTGTTTTTT.

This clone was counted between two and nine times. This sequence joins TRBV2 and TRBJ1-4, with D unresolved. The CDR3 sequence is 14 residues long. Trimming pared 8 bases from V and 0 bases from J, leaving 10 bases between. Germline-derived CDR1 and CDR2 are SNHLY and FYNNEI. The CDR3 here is CASQRVATNEKLFF. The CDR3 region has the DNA TGTGCCAGCCAAAGAGTCGCAACTAATGAAAAACTGTTTTTT.

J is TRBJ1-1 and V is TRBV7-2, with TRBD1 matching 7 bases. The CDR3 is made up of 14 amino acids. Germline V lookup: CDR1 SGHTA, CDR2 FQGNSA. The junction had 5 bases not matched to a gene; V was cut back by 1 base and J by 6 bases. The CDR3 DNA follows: TGTGCCAGCAGCTTAGTACAGGGGAGCCCTGAAGCTTTCTTT. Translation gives CASSLVQGSPEAFF.

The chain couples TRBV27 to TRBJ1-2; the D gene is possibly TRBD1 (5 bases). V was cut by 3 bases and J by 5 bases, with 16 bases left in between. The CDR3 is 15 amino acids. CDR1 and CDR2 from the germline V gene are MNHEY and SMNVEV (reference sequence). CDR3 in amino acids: CASSFRVGGAYGYTF. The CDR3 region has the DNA TGTGCCAGCAGTTTCAGGGTGGGAGGGGCTTATGGCTACACCTTC.

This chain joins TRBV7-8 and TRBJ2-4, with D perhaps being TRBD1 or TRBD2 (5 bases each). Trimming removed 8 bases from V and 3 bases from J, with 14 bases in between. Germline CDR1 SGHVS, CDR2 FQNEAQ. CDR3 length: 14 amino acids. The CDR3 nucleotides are TGTGCCAGCGCGGGTCAGGGAGTCAAAAACATTCAGTACTTC. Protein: CASAGQGVKNIQYF.

CDR3 residues: CASSQTGGFGGELFF. CDR3 DNA: TGTGCCAGCAGCCAAACGGGGGGATTCGGCGGGGAGCTGTTTTTT. The rearrangement uses TRBV3-1 (or the pseudogene TRBV3-2) and TRBJ2-2; 7 bases are a match to TRBD2. The CDR3 runs to 15 residues. Germline V gives CDR1 LGHDT, CDR2 YNNKEL (reference sequence). The J segment lost 7 bases and the V segment lost 2 bases, leaving 7 bases of the junction unmatched.

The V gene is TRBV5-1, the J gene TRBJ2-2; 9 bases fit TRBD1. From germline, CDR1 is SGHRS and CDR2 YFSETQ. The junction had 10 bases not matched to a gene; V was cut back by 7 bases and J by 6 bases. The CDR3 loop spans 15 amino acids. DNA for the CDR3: TGCGCCAGCTGCCCTCCGAGACAGGGGGCCGGGGAGCTGTTTTTT. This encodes CASCPPRQGAGELFF.

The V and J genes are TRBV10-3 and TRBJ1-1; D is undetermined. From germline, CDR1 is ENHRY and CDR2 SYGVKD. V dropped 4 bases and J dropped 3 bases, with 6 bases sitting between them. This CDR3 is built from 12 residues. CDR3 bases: TGTGCCATCAGTGTAAGGGACACTGAAGCTTTCTTT. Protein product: CAISVRDTEAFF.

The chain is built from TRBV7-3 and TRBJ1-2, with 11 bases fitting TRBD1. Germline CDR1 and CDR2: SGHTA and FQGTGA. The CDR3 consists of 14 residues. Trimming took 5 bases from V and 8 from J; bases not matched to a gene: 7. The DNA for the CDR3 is TGTGCCAGCAGCCCGCACGGACAGGGGGCCGGCTACACCTTC. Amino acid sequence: CASSPHGQGAGYTF.

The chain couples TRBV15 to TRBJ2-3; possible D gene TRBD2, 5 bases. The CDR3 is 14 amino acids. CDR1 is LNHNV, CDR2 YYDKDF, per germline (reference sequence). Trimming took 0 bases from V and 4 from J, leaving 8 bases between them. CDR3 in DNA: TGTGCCACCAGCAGAGATATGGGAGCAGATACGCAGTATTTT. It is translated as CATSRDMGADTQYF.

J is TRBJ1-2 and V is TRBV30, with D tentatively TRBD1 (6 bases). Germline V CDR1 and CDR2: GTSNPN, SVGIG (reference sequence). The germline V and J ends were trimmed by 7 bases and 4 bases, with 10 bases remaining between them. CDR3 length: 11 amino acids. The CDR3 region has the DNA TGTGCCTTACAGGGTGGCTATGGCTACACCTTC. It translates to CALQGGYGYTF.